The clone carrying this T cell receptor beta chain was found many times. Antigen specificity is unknown. This record comes from a study of T-cell reconstitution after alpha-beta-depleted transplantation in children. Study-wide results and caveats: About two months after transplant, alpha-beta T cells reportedly came from several hundred expanded graft clones.

The CDR3 has 15 residues. The V segment lost 8 bases and the J segment 2 bases; nucleotides outside the gene matches: 12. TCRbeta library preparation incorporated unique molecular identifiers. A single record per CDR3 protein comes from TCRdb applying MiXCR to the PCR reads. The data contain 750,000 to 950,000 distinct CDR3 sequences, 16% of them singletons. J is TRBJ2-7 and V is TRBV12-3 or TRBV12-4; TRBD2 agrees at 7 bases. The receptor was isolated from a male patient younger than 18 who had a stem cell transplant for acute lymphoblastic leukemia, so the T cells may come from the graft donor. This specimen consisted of PBMCs, mostly from graft donor cells, obtained 360 days after TCRalphabeta/CD19-depleted stem cell transplant. CDR3 in amino acids: CASSARASGPYEQYF. As DNA, the CDR3 is TGTGCCAGCTCAGCCCGGGCTAGCGGACCCTACGAGCAGTACTTC.